This T cell receptor beta chain was captured in a study of blood T cell repertoires in COVID-19. Germline V gene sequence: CDR1 MNHEY, CDR2 SVGEGT. The CDR3 runs 16 residues. The V gene lost 0 bases and the J gene lost 1 base, with 11 bases spanning the gap. Data came from immunoSEQ multiplex PCR; TCRdb stores just in-frame clones and leaves some out. The top ten hold 3.8% of the sample, which has some 88,000 clones, 65% to 90% seen once. The V and J genes are TRBV6-2 or TRBV6-3 and TRBJ2-3, with D hard to call. This receptor was taken from a man in his sixties with acute or convalescent COVID-19. What was sequenced was peripheral blood. The CDR3 DNA reads TGTGCCAGCAGTTACTCCCGCGGTAGTGGCACAGATACGCAGTATTTT. Translating gives CASSYSRGSGTDTQYF.